Below are 20 T cell receptor beta chains sequenced from a single sample in a study of blood T cell repertoires in COVID-19. Sequencing was performed with immunoSEQ multiplex PCR; in TCRdb, only in-frame clones are kept and a portion is missing. The sample consists of 650,000 to 800,000 clones, 75% to 90% of them appearing once. The sample taken for sequencing was peripheral blood. All receptors come from a woman younger than 35 with acute or convalescent COVID-19.

This clone was counted once. V is TRBV10-3 and J is TRBJ2-7; D is possibly TRBD2 (7 bases). The CDR3 totals 15 residues. V shed 8 bases and J shed 7 bases, with 24 bases lying between them. Germline lookup yields CDR1 ENHRY and CDR2 SYGVKD. CDR3 residues: CAILGGGGSGGEQYF. In nucleotides, the CDR3 is TGTGCCATCTTAGGGGGAGGGGGATCTGGGGGAGAGCAGTACTTC.

The chain employs TRBV3-1 (or the pseudogene TRBV3-2) and TRBJ1-6; unclear D gene. This CDR3 contains 17 residues. The V end was cut by 6 bases, the J end by 7 bases, with 22 bases between. The V gene's germline CDR1 is LGHDT and CDR2 YNNKEL (reference sequence). CDR3 in amino acids: CASSQSILGSSNSPLHF. The CDR3 DNA reads TGTGCCAGCAGTCAATCGATCTTGGGGAGTTCCAATTCACCCCTCCACTTT.

The chain carries TRBV5-1 and TRBJ2-3, with D perhaps matching TRBD1 (5 bases). This CDR3 region has 13 residues. The V end lost 4 bases, the J end lost 6 bases, and 12 bases lay between the germline ends. Per the germline V gene, CDR1 is SGHRS and CDR2 is YFSETQ. Here the CDR3 reads CASSLLKGDTQYF. For the CDR3, the DNA is TGCGCCAGCAGCCTGTTGAAGGGGGATACGCAGTATTTT.

The V and J genes are TRBV20-1 and TRBJ2-1; no firm D call. V lost 0 bases and J 9 bases, leaving 6 bases between the germline ends. Germline CDR1 and CDR2: DFQATT and SNEGSKA (reference sequence). This CDR3 spans 11 amino acids. CDR3 amino acids: CSARDLSEQFF. In DNA, the CDR3 is TGCAGTGCTAGAGATCTTTCTGAGCAGTTCTTC.

The rearrangement joins TRBV6-5 to TRBJ2-7, with 7 bases lining up with TRBD1. Germline V gene lookup returns CDR1 MNHEY and CDR2 SVGAGI. V lost 2 bases to trimming and J lost 0 bases; unmatched junction nucleotides: 4. This CDR3 contains 15 residues. This CDR3 is CASSYAGDSSYEQYF. The CDR3, as DNA: TGTGCCAGCAGTTACGCTGGGGACAGCTCCTACGAGCAGTACTTC.

V gene TRBV4-3 combines with J gene TRBJ2-1, with D possibly TRBD2 on 6 matching bases. Germline V gene lookup returns CDR1 LGHNA and CDR2 YSLEER. The CDR3 is 15 amino acids. V lost 2 bases to trimming and J lost 9 bases, with 17 bases between them. CDR3 region: CASSQSMTRTAEQFF. The CDR3 coding sequence is TGCGCCAGCAGCCAATCCATGACTAGAACGGCTGAGCAGTTCTTC.

The V and J genes are TRBV9 and TRBJ2-1; D is perhaps TRBD2 (7 bases). The CDR3 loop spans 13 amino acids. The germline gives CDR1 SGDLS, CDR2 YYNGEE. Trimming left V 0 bases short and J 9 bases short, with 10 bases between. CDR3: CASSVVGGREQFF. CDR3 DNA sequence: TGTGCCAGCAGCGTAGTGGGGGGGCGTGAGCAGTTCTTC.

V usage is TRBV15 and J usage is TRBJ2-3; TRBD1 matches at 7 bases. In germline, CDR1 is LNHNV, CDR2 YYDKDF (reference sequence). The CDR3 consists of 13 residues. The junction had 5 bases not matched to a gene; V was cut back by 2 bases and J by 9 bases. This CDR3 is CATSRPGTATQYF. Here the CDR3 DNA reads TGTGCCACCAGCAGACCCGGGACAGCAACGCAGTATTTT.

The chain has TRBV7-6 and TRBJ1-5; 8 nucleotides align to TRBD1. The CDR3 sequence is 17 residues long. CDR1 and CDR2 from the germline V gene are SGHVS and FNYEAQ. Germline trimming cut 1 base from V and 3 bases from J; bases unmatched to any gene: 8. Here the CDR3 reads CASSLVGGQGTNQPQHF. In DNA, the CDR3 is TGTGCCAGCAGCTTAGTGGGCGGACAGGGAACCAATCAGCCCCAGCATTTT.

The chain employs TRBV10-3 and TRBJ2-3; TRBD2 matches 13 bases. Germline V gene lookup returns CDR1 ENHRY and CDR2 SYGVKD. The CDR3 length is 16 residues. The V segment lost 8 bases and the J segment 9 bases; nucleotides outside the gene matches: 14. This CDR3 reads CAIGAGTSGATVTQYF. For the CDR3, the DNA is TGTGCCATCGGTGCCGGGACTAGCGGGGCTACTGTGACGCAGTATTTT.

The chain recombines TRBV5-4 with TRBJ1-4; 9 nucleotides align to TRBD1. CDR3 length: 15 residues. The V segment lost 5 bases and the J segment 5 bases; nucleotides outside the gene matches: 7. The germline V gene encodes CDR1 SGHNT and CDR2 YYREEE (reference sequence). CDR3 sequence reads: CASRQTGGWNEKLFF. Written as DNA, the CDR3 is TGTGCCAGCAGGCAGACAGGGGGGTGGAATGAAAAACTGTTTTTT.

The rearrangement uses TRBV7-9 and TRBJ2-2, with 12 bases identical to TRBD2. Germline V gene data show CDR1 as SEHNR and CDR2 as FQNEAQ (reference sequence). The junction had 1 base not matched to a gene; V was cut back by 1 base and J by 7 bases. This CDR3 spans 15 amino acids. As DNA, the CDR3 is TGTGCCAGCAGCTTAGGGACTAGCGGGATCGGGGAGCTGTTTTTT. It is translated as CASSLGTSGIGELFF.

This chain links TRBV6-5 with TRBJ2-1; D possibly corresponds to TRBD2 (6 bases). Looked up from germline, CDR1 is MNHEY and CDR2 is SVGAGI. This CDR3 comprises 16 residues. Trimming removed 0 bases from V and 3 bases from J, with 12 bases in between. CDR3 in DNA: TGTGCCAGCAGTTACTCGCCGGGGGACCTCTACAATGAGCAGTTCTTC. Its translation: CASSYSPGDLYNEQFF.

V usage is TRBV11-2 and J usage is TRBJ2-1, with 10 bases matching TRBD2. This CDR3 contains 17 residues. The ends lost 2 bases at V and 8 bases at J; junction bases unmatched: 12. From germline, CDR1 is SGHAT and CDR2 FQNNGV. The CDR3 region is CASSLIVAGGVRDEQFF. The DNA of the CDR3 is TGTGCCAGCAGCTTAATAGTAGCGGGGGGTGTCCGGGATGAGCAGTTCTTC.

The chain uses TRBV30 and TRBJ1-3; 8 positions match TRBD1. Germline values: CDR1 GTSNPN, CDR2 SVGIG (reference sequence). V lost 3 bases and J lost 0; bases outside the gene matches: 4. The CDR3 has 15 residues. The CDR3 coding sequence is TGTGCCTGGAGGGCCGACAGGGGCTCTGGAAACACCATATATTTT. Its translation: CAWRADRGSGNTIYF. Looking up the rest from reference TRBV30 and TRBJ1-3 gives the full variable domain: SQTIHQWPATLVQPVGSPLSLECTVEGTSNPNLYWYRQAAGRGLQLLFYSVGIGQISSEVPQNLSASRPQDRQFILSSKKLLLSDSGFYLCAWRADRGSGNTIYFGEGSWLTVV.

This clone was observed once. V and J are TRBV12-5 and TRBJ2-2, with D perhaps matching TRBD1 (6 bases). The CDR3 is 17 amino acids. V lost 1 base and J lost 7, with 19 bases in between. The germline V gene has CDR1 LGHNT and CDR2 FRNRAP. The CDR3 DNA reads as TGTGCTAGTGGTTTGGGGGTGGGGGCGACGATCATCGGGGAGCTGTTTTTT. Protein product: CASGLGVGATIIGELFF.

The chain joins TRBV7-2 to TRBJ2-1; D perhaps matches TRBD2 (6 bases). Trimming removed 0 bases from V and 3 bases from J, with 9 bases in between. The CDR3 covers 15 residues. Germline V gene lookup returns CDR1 SGHTA and CDR2 FQGNSA. The CDR3 bases are TGTGCCAGCAGCTTAGCGGATAGCGGCTACAATGAGCAGTTCTTC. Its protein product is CASSLADSGYNEQFF.

The genes are TRBV6-1 and TRBJ1-3; unclear D gene. V lost 1 base, J lost 4 bases, and 5 bases lay in between. CDR1 is MNHNS, CDR2 SASEGT, per germline. The CDR3 length is 13 residues. CDR3 in amino acids: CASSEGGGNTIYF. CDR3 bases: TGTGCCAGCAGTGAAGGAGGGGGAAACACCATATATTTT.

This clone has only one observation. The chain combines TRBV19 with TRBJ1-1; D possibly corresponds to TRBD1 (6 bases). Trimming left V 5 bases short and J 4 bases short, with 11 bases between. The CDR3 has 13 amino acids. Germline V gene data show CDR1 as LNHDA and CDR2 as SQIVND (reference sequence). The CDR3 here is CASSHQGSTEAFF. The CDR3 region has the DNA TGTGCCAGTAGTCATCAGGGGAGCACTGAAGCTTTCTTT.

This chain joins TRBV6-1 and TRBJ1-1, with unresolved D. CDR3 size: 14 residues. Trimming removed 2 bases at V and 6 bases at J, with 13 bases between. CDR1 and CDR2 (germline): MNHNS, SASEGT. CDR3 sequence: CASSEPQVRAEAFF. The CDR3 DNA reads as TGTGCCAGCAGTGAACCCCAAGTAAGAGCTGAAGCTTTCTTT.